The rows below give T cell receptor beta chains drawn from one sample of a study of cytomegalovirus exposure and HLA in healthy donors. Method: immunoSEQ multiplex PCR; TCRdb's copy keeps in-frame clones and lacks some. The table shows approximately 180,000 clones, with around 86% occurring only once. The specimen sequenced was PBMCs. These receptors came from a woman aged 18-30 years in good health and CMV-seronegative. Both conserved end residues are part of each CDR3. The D gene is left open where the match is weak.

15 NA TRBJ2-7 TRBV19 CASSIVGGPSYEQYF
14 TRBD2 TRBJ2-1 TRBV30 CAWTLAGGRNEQFF
14 NA TRBJ2-7 TRBV7-2 CASSLGRRSYEQYF
19 TRBD1 TRBJ1-6 TRBV30 CAWSVRGLVRGLYNSPLHF
18 TRBD1 TRBJ1-1 TRBV5-5 CASSYGTDKTLGNTEAFF
17 NA TRBJ1-5 TRBV7-9 CSSSGAVGQSPNQPQHF
15 TRBD1 TRBJ1-6 TRBV2 CASSGGQGYNSPLHF
11 NA TRBJ1-5 TRBV19 CAGGANQPQHF
17 TRBD1 TRBJ2-4 TRBV27 CASSLTWRGTGKNIQYF
17 TRBD2 TRBJ2-5 TRBV18 CASSPGLAGGITETQYF
12 NA TRBJ1-1 TRBV10-3 CAISGGGVGAFF
13 TRBD2 TRBJ2-5 TRBV28 CALNKAGVETQYF
14 NA TRBJ2-3 TRBV2 CANKLGTSTDTQYF
14 NA TRBJ1-3 TRBV19 CASTGRRSGNTIYF
15 NA TRBJ2-2 TRBV9 CASSVVAGLVGELFF
15 TRBD1 TRBJ1-5 TRBV27 CASSFSGTGGQPQHF
15 NA TRBJ2-1 TRBV7-8 CASSYRVLTYNEQFF
16 NA TRBJ2-7 TRBV29-1 CSVEEALMGSPYEQYF
14 TRBD1 TRBJ2-7 TRBV15 CATSGDRGPYEQYF
13 TRBD1 TRBJ2-1 TRBV4-1 CASSQGTGNEQFF
15 NA TRBJ2-1 TRBV9 CASSVRGDIVNEQFF
15 TRBD1 TRBJ2-7 TRBV6-1 CASRALQAGGYEQYF